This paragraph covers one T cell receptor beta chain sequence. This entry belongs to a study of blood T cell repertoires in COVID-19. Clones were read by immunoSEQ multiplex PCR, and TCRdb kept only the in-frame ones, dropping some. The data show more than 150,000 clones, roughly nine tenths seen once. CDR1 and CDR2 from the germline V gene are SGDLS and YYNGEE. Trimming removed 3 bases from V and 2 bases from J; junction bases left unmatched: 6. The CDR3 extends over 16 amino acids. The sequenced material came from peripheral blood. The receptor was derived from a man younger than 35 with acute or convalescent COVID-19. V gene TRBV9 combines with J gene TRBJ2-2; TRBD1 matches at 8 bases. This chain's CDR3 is CASSATTGANTGELFF. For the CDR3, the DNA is TGTGCCAGCAGCGCGACGACAGGGGCCAACACCGGGGAGCTGTTTTTT.